Below, 10 T cell receptor beta chains from the same sample are listed, as sequenced in a study of T cell responses to AZD1222 COVID-19 vaccine. Libraries were prepared by immunoSEQ multiplex PCR; TCRdb keeps only in-frame clonotypes and omits some of them. This sample yields about 150,000 clones, of which just under 95% are seen a single time; over 1.5% belongs to the top ten. Sequencing used peripheral blood, obtained on day 0 of AZD1222 vaccination. The receptors here all came from an adult in good health.

The chain employs TRBV9 and TRBJ1-1; a possible D gene is TRBD1 (5 bases). Per germline, CDR1 SGDLS and CDR2 YYNGEE. With 0 bases removed from V and 3 bases from J, the gap between germline ends came to 12 bases. The length of the CDR3 is 15 residues. CDR3 region: CASSVAGGAYTEAFF. CDR3 nucleotides: TGTGCCAGCAGCGTAGCCGGCGGGGCGTACACTGAAGCTTTCTTT.

The chain has TRBV7-3 and TRBJ1-1, with D hard to call. The germline V and J ends were trimmed by 3 bases and 1 base, with 6 bases remaining between them. The CDR3 covers 13 residues. Germline CDR1 reads SGHTA; CDR2 reads FQGTGA. The CDR3 DNA reads as TGTGCCAGCAGCTTCCAAGAGAACACTGAAGCTTTCTTT. It encodes CASSFQENTEAFF.

The chain combines TRBV9 with TRBJ1-4, with D unresolved. The CDR3 spans 13 residues. The germline V and J ends were trimmed by 3 bases and 8 bases, with 11 bases remaining between them. Germline assignment: CDR1 SGDLS and CDR2 YYNGEE. CDR3 bases: TGTGCCAGCAGCGCCGGGTCACGAGAAAAACTGTTTTTT. Translated, it gives CASSAGSREKLFF.

This chain connects TRBV5-1 to TRBJ2-2, with 7 nucleotides matching TRBD1. This CDR3 is 16 amino acids long. Germline CDR1 reads SGHRS; CDR2 reads YFSETQ. The V and J ends lost 0 bases and 5 bases, in that order; junction bases with no gene match: 7. This CDR3 is CASSLEGRGYTGELFF. CDR3 DNA sequence: TGCGCCAGCAGCTTGGAGGGCAGGGGGTATACCGGGGAGCTGTTTTTT.

This sequence joins TRBV27 and TRBJ1-2; TRBD1 aligns across 10 bases. The germline V gene encodes CDR1 MNHEY and CDR2 SMNVEV (reference sequence). The CDR3 spans 18 residues. V trimming: 3 bases; J trimming: 2 bases; junction bases outside the gene matches: 12. CDR3 sequence (DNA): TGTGCCAGCAGTTTTATTTCGGACAGGGGGTTCGGAAACTATGGCTACACCTTC. Amino acids: CASSFISDRGFGNYGYTF.

This chain connects TRBV28 to TRBJ1-3, with D unclear. Trimming took 9 bases from V and 1 from J, leaving 10 bases between them. In germline, CDR1 is MDHEN, CDR2 SYDVKM. The length of the CDR3 is 13 residues. CDR3 nucleotide sequence: TGTGCCAGTTACATAGGGTCTGGAAACACCATATATTTT. Translation gives CASYIGSGNTIYF.

This clone was observed a single time. V gene TRBV9 combines with J gene TRBJ2-5, with TRBD2 as a possible D gene (6 bases). This CDR3 is 15 amino acids long. The germline gives CDR1 SGDLS, CDR2 YYNGEE. V was cut by 7 bases and J by 7 bases, with 23 bases left in between. CDR3: CASGPLGLNEGTQYF. DNA of the CDR3: TGTGCCAGCGGCCCTTTGGGACTCAATGAGGGGACCCAGTACTTC.

This clone appeared a single time. The chain couples TRBV6-5 to TRBJ2-7, with D tentatively TRBD2 (6 bases). Trimming removed 3 bases at V and 3 bases at J, with 12 bases between. The CDR3 has 14 residues. CDR1 MNHEY and CDR2 SVGAGI come from the germline V gene. This CDR3 reads CASSYLSGGYEQYF. CDR3 sequence (DNA): TGTGCCAGCAGTTATCTTTCCGGGGGCTACGAGCAGTACTTC.

The gene calls are TRBV6-1 and TRBJ2-1, with D hard to call. CDR1 and CDR2 from the germline V gene are MNHNS and SASEGT. V lost 3 bases and J lost 14, with 17 bases in between. This CDR3 has 13 amino acids. This chain's CDR3 is CASSDRGPPREFF. DNA for the CDR3: TGTGCCAGCAGTGACCGTGGACCCCCAAGAGAGTTCTTC.

The CDR3 region has the DNA TGTGCCAGCAGCACGGGACAGCAAAGCTATGGCTACACCTTC. Amino acids: CASSTGQQSYGYTF. J is TRBJ1-2 and V is TRBV5-4, with TRBD1 identical over 7 bases. The V segment lost 4 bases and the J segment 4 bases; nucleotides outside the gene matches: 7. Germline CDR1 and CDR2: SGHNT and YYREEE (reference sequence). This CDR3 spans 14 amino acids. The full variable domain, with the rest looked up from reference TRBV5-4 and TRBJ1-2, is ETGVTQSPTHLIKTRGQQVTLRCSSQSGHNTVSWYQQALGQGPQFIFQYYREEENGRGNFPPRFSGLQFPNYSSELNVNALELDDSALYLCASSTGQQSYGYTFGSGTRLTVV.